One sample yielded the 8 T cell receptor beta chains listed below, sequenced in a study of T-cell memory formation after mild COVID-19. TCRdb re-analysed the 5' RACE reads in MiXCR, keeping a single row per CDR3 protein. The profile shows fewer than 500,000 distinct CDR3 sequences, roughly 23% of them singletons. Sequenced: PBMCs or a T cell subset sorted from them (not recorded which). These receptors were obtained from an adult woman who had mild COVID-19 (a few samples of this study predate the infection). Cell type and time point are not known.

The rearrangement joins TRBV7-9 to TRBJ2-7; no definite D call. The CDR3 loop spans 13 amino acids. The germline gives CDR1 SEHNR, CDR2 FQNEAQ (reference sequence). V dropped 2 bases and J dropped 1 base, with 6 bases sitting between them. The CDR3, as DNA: TGTGCCAGCAGCTTAAAACAGTCCTACGAGCAGTACTTC. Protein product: CASSLKQSYEQYF.

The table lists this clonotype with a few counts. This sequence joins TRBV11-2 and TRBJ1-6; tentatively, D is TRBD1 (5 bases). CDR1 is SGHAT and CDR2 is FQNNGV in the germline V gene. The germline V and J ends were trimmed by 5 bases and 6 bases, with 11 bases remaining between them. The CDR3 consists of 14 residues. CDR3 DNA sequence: TGTGCCAGCAGCACCCGACAGTCTAATTCACCCCTCCACTTT. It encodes CASSTRQSNSPLHF.

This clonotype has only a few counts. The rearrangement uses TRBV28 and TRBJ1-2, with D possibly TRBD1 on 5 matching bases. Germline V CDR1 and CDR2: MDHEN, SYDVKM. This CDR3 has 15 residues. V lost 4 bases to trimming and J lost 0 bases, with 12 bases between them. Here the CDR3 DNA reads TGTGCCAGCAGTTCTCAGGGACTAGCTAACTATGGCTACACCTTC. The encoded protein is CASSSQGLANYGYTF.

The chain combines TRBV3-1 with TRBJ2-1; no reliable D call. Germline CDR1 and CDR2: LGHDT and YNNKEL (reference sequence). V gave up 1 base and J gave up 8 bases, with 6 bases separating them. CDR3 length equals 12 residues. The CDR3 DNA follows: TGTGCCAGCAGCCAAGTCCCAGATGAGCAGTTCTTC. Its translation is CASSQVPDEQFF.

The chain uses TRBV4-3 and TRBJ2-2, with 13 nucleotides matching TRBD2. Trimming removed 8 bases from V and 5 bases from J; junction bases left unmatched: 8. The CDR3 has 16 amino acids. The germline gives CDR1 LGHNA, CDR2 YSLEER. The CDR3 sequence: CASSGAGLAGTGELFF. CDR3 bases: TGCGCCAGCTCAGGAGCGGGACTAGCGGGAACCGGGGAGCTGTTTTTT.

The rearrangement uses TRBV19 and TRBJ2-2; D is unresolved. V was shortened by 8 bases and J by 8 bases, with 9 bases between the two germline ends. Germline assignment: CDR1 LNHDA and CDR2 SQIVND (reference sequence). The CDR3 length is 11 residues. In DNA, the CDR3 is TGTGCCAGTCTGGGTTGGGGGGAGCTGTTTTTT. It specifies CASLGWGELFF.

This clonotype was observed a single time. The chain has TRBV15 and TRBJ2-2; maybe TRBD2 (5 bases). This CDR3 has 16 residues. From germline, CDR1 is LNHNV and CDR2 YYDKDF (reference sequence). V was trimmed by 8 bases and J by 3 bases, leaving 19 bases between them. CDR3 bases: TGTGCCACCGCTGAGGGCAATATTCGAGACACCGGGGAGCTGTTTTTT. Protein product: CATAEGNIRDTGELFF.

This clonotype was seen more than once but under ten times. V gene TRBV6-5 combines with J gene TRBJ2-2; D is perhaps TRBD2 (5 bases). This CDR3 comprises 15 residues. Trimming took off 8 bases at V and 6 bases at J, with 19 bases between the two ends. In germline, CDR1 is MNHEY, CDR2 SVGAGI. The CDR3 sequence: CASRGLAFNAGELFF. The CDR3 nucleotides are TGTGCCAGCCGAGGGCTAGCATTTAACGCCGGGGAGCTGTTTTTT.